This is a list of T cell receptor beta chains from one sample in a study of neurological immune-mediated disorders. Via MiXCR, TCRdb re-called the 5' RACE reads, giving one row per CDR3 protein. The sample holds about 44,000 distinct CDR3 sequences, 20% to 25% seen once. The material sequenced was PBMCs. The receptors originated from a man between 60 and 70 years old with HTLV-1-associated myelopathy (HAM/TSP). CDR3s include the opening cysteine and the closing phenylalanine or tryptophan. D genes are given only for firm matches. Size tells how often a clone was seen (once, few, many) or the class of an expanded clone, and some rows leave it out.

d_gene | abundance | j_gene | v_gene | CDR3aa | CDR3nt
- | - | TRBJ1-1 | TRBV28 | CASGGTLGSMNTEAFF | TGTGCCAGCGGGGGCACCTTGGGGTCAATGAACACTGAAGCTTTCTTT
- | medium-sized | TRBJ2-1 | TRBV5-1 | CASSMAVYNEQFF | TGCGCCAGCAGCATGGCTGTCTACAATGAGCAGTTCTTC
- | many | TRBJ2-6 | TRBV3-1 | CASSPRTPWTAGANVLTF | TGTGCCAGCAGCCCTCGGACACCCTGGACTGCTGGGGCCAACGTCCTGACTTTC
- | many | TRBJ1-1 | TRBV20-1 | CSAKYLMETEAFF | TGCAGTGCTAAATACCTCATGGAAACTGAAGCTTTCTTT
TRBD1 | many | TRBJ1-1 | TRBV10-3 | CATYRDRDTEAFF | TGTGCCACCTACCGGGACAGAGACACTGAAGCTTTCTTT
- | few | TRBJ2-7 | TRBV7-2 | CASSPVGVAYEQYF | TGTGCCAGCAGTCCCGTAGGGGTTGCCTACGAGCAGTACTTC
- | many | TRBJ1-1 | TRBV6-2/TRBV6-3 | CATGEGMNTEAFF | TGTGCCACCGGGGAGGGGATGAACACTGAAGCTTTCTTT
- | many | TRBJ1-2 | TRBV9 | CASSVDGTRGLRAENYGYTF | TGTGCCAGCAGCGTAGACGGGACAAGGGGTTTAAGGGCAGAAAACTATGGCTACACCTTC
TRBD1 | many | TRBJ1-1 | TRBV5-1 | CASSPPGQMNTEAFF | TGCGCCAGCAGCCCTCCGGGACAGATGAACACTGAAGCTTTCTTT
- | once | TRBJ2-1 | TRBV3-1 | CASSPHRTAPDNEQFF | TGTGCCAGCAGCCCTCATAGGACGGCGCCCGACAATGAGCAGTTCTTC
TRBD1 | - | TRBJ1-3 | TRBV27 | CASSSRQGGVITIYF | TGTGCCAGCAGTTCCCGACAGGGTGGAGTCATCACCATATATTTT
- | many | TRBJ2-2 | TRBV2 | CATERAAYANTGELFF | TGTGCCACCGAAAGAGCGGCCTACGCGAACACCGGGGAGCTGTTTTTT
- | medium-sized | TRBJ1-2 | TRBV5-1 | CASSPEGTYGYTF | TGCGCCAGCAGCCCGGAGGGGACCTATGGCTACACCTTC
TRBD1 | many | TRBJ2-5 | TRBV7-6 | CASSRSTGIQETQYF | TGTGCCAGCAGCAGGTCGACAGGGATTCAAGAGACCCAGTACTTC
TRBD2 | many | TRBJ2-1 | TRBV14 | CASSSYSGGDSIF | TGTGCCAGCAGCTCCTATAGCGGGGGGGACTCAATCTTC
TRBD1 | many | TRBJ1-5 | TRBV6-5 | CASGDRDQPQHF | TGTGCCAGCGGGGACAGGGACCAGCCCCAGCATTTT
TRBD1 | many | TRBJ2-2 | TRBV6-2/TRBV6-3 | CASIKTGGIGELFF | TGTGCCAGCATCAAGACAGGGGGCATCGGGGAGCTGTTTTTT
- | many | TRBJ1-1 | TRBV18 | CASSPGRLNTEAFF | TGTGCCAGCTCACCGGGACGTCTGAACACTGAAGCTTTCTTT
- | many | TRBJ2-5 | TRBV11-2 | CASSKRSVPSVGETQYF | TGTGCCAGCAGCAAACGGAGCGTCCCTAGCGTAGGGGAGACCCAGTACTTC
TRBD1 | many | TRBJ2-7 | TRBV5-5 | CASSSPGTGGWEQYF | TGTGCCAGCAGCTCGCCGGGGACAGGGGGCTGGGAGCAGTACTTC
- | many | TRBJ2-5 | TRBV5-1 | CASSLDNSQETQYF | TGCGCCAGCAGCTTGGACAACTCACAAGAGACCCAGTACTTC
- | few | TRBJ2-3 | TRBV2 | CASRAQSMGTDTQYF | TGTGCCAGCAGAGCGCAGAGCATGGGCACAGATACGCAGTATTTT
- | - | TRBJ2-1 | TRBV5-6 | CASSFRTSNNDQFF | TGTGCCAGCAGCTTCCGGACATCTAACAATGATCAGTTCTTC
- | - | TRBJ1-4 | TRBV6-1 | CASSECALNEKLFF | TGTGCCAGCAGTGAGTGCGCATTAAATGAAAAACTGTTTTTT
- | many | TRBJ2-5 | TRBV5-5 | CASSPEGAPNQETQYF | TGTGCCAGCAGCCCGGAGGGAGCTCCCAACCAAGAGACCCAGTACTTC
TRBD1 | many | TRBJ1-6 | TRBV6-1 | CASSTGDRNSPLHF | TGTGCCAGCAGTACGGGGGACAGAAATTCACCCCTCCACTTT
- | many | TRBJ1-4 | TRBV7-6 | CASSLVAGGREKLFF | TGTGCCAGCAGCTTAGTAGCCGGAGGGAGGGAAAAACTGTTTTTT
- | many | TRBJ2-5 | TRBV29-1 | CSVEGRGETQYF | TGCAGCGTGGAGGGTCGCGGGGAGACCCAGTACTTC
TRBD2 | many | TRBJ2-1 | TRBV9 | CASRGGGQGDEQFF | TGTGCCAGTCGCGGGGGGGGGCAGGGAGATGAGCAGTTCTTC
TRBD2 | once | TRBJ2-1 | TRBV20-1 | CSTSPLTSGSSYNAQFF | TGCAGTACTTCACCACTGACTAGCGGGAGCTCATACAATGCGCAGTTCTTC
TRBD2 | many | TRBJ2-2 | TRBV29-1 | CSVGLAANTGELFF | TGCAGCGTTGGACTAGCGGCGAACACCGGGGAGCTGTTTTTT
- | many | TRBJ1-6 | TRBV9 | CASSVYPRDTINSPLHF | TGTGCCAGCAGCGTTTACCCCCGGGACACGATTAATTCACCCCTCCACTTT
TRBD1 | many | TRBJ2-7 | TRBV4-2 | CASSPGQGEYEQYF | TGTGCCAGCAGCCCCGGGCAGGGGGAGTACGAGCAGTACTTC
TRBD1 | - | TRBJ2-3 | TRBV5-1 | CASSHGDRGADTQYF | TGCGCCAGCAGCCACGGGGACAGAGGCGCAGATACGCAGTATTTT
- | - | TRBJ1-3 | TRBV18 | CASSTARNTIYF | TGTGCCAGCTCCACGGCTAGAAACACCATATATTTT
- | - | TRBJ2-7 | TRBV7-2 | CASSLSRYEQYF | TGTGCCAGCAGCTTATCTAGGTACGAGCAGTACTTC
- | many | TRBJ2-2 | TRBV5-1 | CASSLELDPATGELFF | TGCGCCAGCAGCTTGGAGTTAGACCCTGCCACCGGGGAGCTGTTTTTT
TRBD2 | - | TRBJ2-1 | TRBV4-1 | CASSQDAREGIAQFF | TGCGCCAGCAGCCAAGATGCACGGGAGGGTATTGCGCAGTTCTTC
TRBD2 | medium-sized | TRBJ2-5 | TRBV10-2 | CASTSGRGTQYF | TGCGCCAGCACCAGCGGGAGGGGGACCCAGTACTTC
- | many | TRBJ2-1 | TRBV18 | CASSPAGWASSYNEQFF | TGTGCCAGCTCCCCAGCAGGATGGGCTAGCTCCTACAATGAGCAGTTCTTC
- | - | TRBJ1-2 | TRBV29-1 | CSVEERLGYTF | TGCAGCGTTGAAGAGAGGCTCGGCTACACCTTC
TRBD2 | many | TRBJ2-7 | TRBV25-1 | CASSQPGTSKVHEQYF | TGTGCCAGCAGTCAACCCGGGACTAGCAAAGTGCACGAGCAGTACTTC
- | many | TRBJ2-5 | TRBV5-1 | CASSFLNSQETQYF | TGCGCCAGCAGCTTTCTTAACAGCCAAGAGACCCAGTACTTC
TRBD1 | many | TRBJ2-7 | TRBV20-1 | CSAAGTGKYEQYF | TGCAGTGCTGCCGGGACAGGGAAATACGAGCAGTACTTC
- | - | TRBJ2-7 | TRBV6-5 | CASSYHSRFRTASAEQYF | TGTGCCAGCAGTTACCACTCGAGGTTTAGGACAGCTTCGGCCGAGCAGTACTTC
TRBD1 | - | TRBJ1-2 | TRBV6-5 | CASSPSYTGVRGYTF | TGTGCCAGCAGCCCAAGCTATACAGGGGTGAGGGGCTACACCTTC
- | - | TRBJ2-4 | TRBV28 | CASRDPAKNIHYF | TGTGCCAGCAGGGACCCAGCCAAAAACATTCATTACTTT
TRBD2 | many | TRBJ2-2 | TRBV2 | CASSEEAGVSGELFF | TGTGCCAGCAGTGAGGAAGCGGGAGTTTCCGGGGAGCTGTTTTTT
TRBD1 | many | TRBJ1-4 | TRBV6-6 | CASTEGAANEKLFF | TGTGCCAGCACGGAGGGGGCGGCTAATGAAAAACTGTTTTTT